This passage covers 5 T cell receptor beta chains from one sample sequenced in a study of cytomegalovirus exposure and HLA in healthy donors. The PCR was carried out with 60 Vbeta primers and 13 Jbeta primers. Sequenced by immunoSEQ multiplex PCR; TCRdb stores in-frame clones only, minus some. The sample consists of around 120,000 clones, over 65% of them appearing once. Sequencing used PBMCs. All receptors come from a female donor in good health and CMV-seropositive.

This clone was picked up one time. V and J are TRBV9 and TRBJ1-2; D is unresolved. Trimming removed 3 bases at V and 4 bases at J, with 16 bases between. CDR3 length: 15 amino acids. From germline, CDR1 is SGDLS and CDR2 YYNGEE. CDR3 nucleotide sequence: TGTGCCAGCAGCGCCCAACCAGGCCCGCTCTATGGCTACACCTTC. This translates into CASSAQPGPLYGYTF.

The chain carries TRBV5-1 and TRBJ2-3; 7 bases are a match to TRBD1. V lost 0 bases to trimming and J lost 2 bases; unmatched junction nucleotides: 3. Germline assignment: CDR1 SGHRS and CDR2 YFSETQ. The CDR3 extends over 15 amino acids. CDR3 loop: CASSLGTGYTDTQYF. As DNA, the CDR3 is TGCGCCAGCAGCTTGGGGACAGGATACACAGATACGCAGTATTTT.

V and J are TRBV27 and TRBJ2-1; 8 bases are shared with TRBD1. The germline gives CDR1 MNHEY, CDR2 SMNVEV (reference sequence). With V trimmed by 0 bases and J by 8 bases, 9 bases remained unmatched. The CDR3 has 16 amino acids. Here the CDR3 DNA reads TGTGCCAGCAGTTTATCCCCAGGGGGCGCATGGGATGAGCAGTTCTTC. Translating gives CASSLSPGGAWDEQFF.

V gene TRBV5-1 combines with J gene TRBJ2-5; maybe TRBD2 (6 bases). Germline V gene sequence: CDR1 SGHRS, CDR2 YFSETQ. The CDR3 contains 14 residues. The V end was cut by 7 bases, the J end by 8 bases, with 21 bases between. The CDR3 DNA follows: TGCGCCAGCTGCCCGGACTACCCATCTCGAACCCAGTACTTC. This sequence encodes CASCPDYPSRTQYF.

The CDR3 spells CASSYGQGRSDTQYF. In DNA, the CDR3 is TGTGCCAGCAGTTATGGGCAGGGGCGATCAGATACGCAGTATTTT. This sequence joins TRBV5-6 and TRBJ2-3, with a weak D call TRBD1 (6 bases). Looked up from germline, CDR1 is SGHDT and CDR2 is YYEEEE. Trimming pared 5 bases from V and 4 bases from J, leaving 17 bases between. The CDR3 is 15 residues long.